The source of this T cell receptor (beta chain) is a study of CD8+CD57+ T cells in acquired aplastic anemia. Study observations and caveats: Patients shared under 30 CD8+ CDR3 sequences with controls.

As concerns this clonotype: Its antigen is not known.

TCR beta VDJ combinations and CDR3 sequences were profiled from genomic DNA. TCRdb used MiXCR to reprocess the reads, holding one entry per CDR3 protein. The sample lists approximately 220,000 distinct CDR3 sequences, approximately 51% occurring once. Germline V CDR1 and CDR2: ENHRY, SYGVKD. This CDR3 spans 15 amino acids. Trimming took 4 bases from V and 0 from J, leaving 10 bases between them. Patients chosen for sequencing had shown CD8+CD57+ cell expansion by flow cytometry. The cohort consisted entirely of patients having severe acquired aplastic anemia. When blood sampling took place, the patients had received no therapy.

Specimen: sorted CD4+, CD8+, or CD8+CD57+ T cells (not recorded which) from PBMCs. The V and J genes are TRBV10-3 and TRBJ1-5; a possible D gene is TRBD1 (6 bases). The TCR sequence derives from a human donor with aplastic anemia. The CDR3 DNA reads TGTGCCATCAGTGCGGACAGATCTAGCAATCAGCCCCAGCATTTT. It encodes CAISADRSSNQPQHF.